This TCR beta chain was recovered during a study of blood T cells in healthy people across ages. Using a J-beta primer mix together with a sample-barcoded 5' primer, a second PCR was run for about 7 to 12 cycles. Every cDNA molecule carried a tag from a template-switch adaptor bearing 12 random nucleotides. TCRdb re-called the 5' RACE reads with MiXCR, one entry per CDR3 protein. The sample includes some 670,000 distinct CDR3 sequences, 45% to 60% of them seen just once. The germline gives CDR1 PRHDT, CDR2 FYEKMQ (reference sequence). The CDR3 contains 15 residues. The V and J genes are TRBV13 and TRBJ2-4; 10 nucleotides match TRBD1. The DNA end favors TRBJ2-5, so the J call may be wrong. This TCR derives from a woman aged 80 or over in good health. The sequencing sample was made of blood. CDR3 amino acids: CASSSRTGGQETQYF. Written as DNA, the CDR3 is TGTGCCAGCAGTTCGCGGACAGGGGGACAGGAGACCCAGTACTTC.